Given below is one TCR beta chain in context. Its specificity is unknown. The sample comes from a study of T cells after yellow fever vaccination. TCRdb reanalysed the 5' RACE reads using MiXCR and keeps one entry per CDR3 protein. Among some 350,000 distinct CDR3 sequences listed, 3% to 4.5% were seen once. Study-wide results and limits: Repertoires obtained by FACS sorting could include abundant clonotypes that entered as contaminants from the bulk population.

The CDR3 runs to 13 residues. The ends lost 9 bases at V and 7 bases at J; junction bases unmatched: 11. Germline assignment: CDR1 MNHEY and CDR2 SVGAGI. The sample was PBMCs, taken 5 days after the yellow fever booster vaccination. The genes are TRBV6-5 and TRBJ1-2, with 7 bases lining up with TRBD1. This TCR was recovered from a man younger than 35 who received the YFV17D yellow fever vaccine. The CDR3 coding sequence is TGTGCCAGTTGGGACAGTAGGTACTCTGGCTACACCTTC. As protein: CASWDSRYSGYTF.